This TCR beta chain is drawn from a study of shared clonotypes between healthy human individuals. The CDR3 extends over 13 amino acids. Trimming took 6 bases from V and 1 from J, leaving 9 bases between them. Germline V gene data show CDR1 as MNHEY and CDR2 as SMNVEV (reference sequence). As concerns this clone: Its antigen remains unknown.

Profiled with immunoSEQ multiplex PCR; TCRdb holds only in-frame clones, not every one. The repertoire holds about 2.2 million clones, approximately 92% seen once, with 1.5% to 2% in the top ten. CD45RO-negative, CCR7-positively selected cells formed the naive CD8 fraction, excluding terminally differentiated effector memory CD45RA+ cells. Regarding the study as a whole: On the whole, naive subsets had larger estimated richness than memory subsets had.

The genes are TRBV27 and TRBJ1-2, with no clear D. This clonotype was sampled from a man in his late teens or twenties in good health. Some clones in this sample may be carry-over from other donors' samples. The specimen sequenced was naive CD8+ T cells from PBMCs. CDR3: CASRPIGNYGYTF. As DNA, the CDR3 is TGTGCCAGCAGGCCTATCGGTAACTATGGCTACACCTTC.